This TCR beta chain was captured in a study of beta chain features in type 1 diabetes. Study in general: The study examined roughly 100 million sorted cells across all samples. Study results and limitations: All four CD4+ subsets from Type 1 diabetes patients carried moderately but significantly shorter TCRB CDR3s. Shorter templates might be favored by PCR, equally in patients and controls. The analysis here could not establish whether HLA type shapes TCRB rearrangement.

Purity (above 98%) was reached by all sorted populations. Expressed TCRB transcripts were sequenced, since all the RNA that had been isolated was reverse transcribed. Clones were read by immunoSEQ multiplex PCR, and TCRdb kept only the in-frame ones, dropping some. The sample yields approximately 170,000 clones, approximately 8% seen once. From germline, CDR1 is SGHTS and CDR2 YDEGEE. There are 14 residues in the CDR3. V was clipped by 2 bases and J by 2 bases, with 10 bases between them. As for this clone: What it binds is unknown.

The source is a woman between 40 and 55 years old with type 1 diabetes. The rearrangement uses TRBV5-8 and TRBJ2-5; possible D gene TRBD2, 5 bases. Input material: central memory CD4+ T cells from blood. CDR3 sequence reads: CASSFGELQETQYF. CDR3 sequence (DNA): TGTGCCAGCAGCTTCGGGGAGCTTCAAGAGACCCAGTACTTC.